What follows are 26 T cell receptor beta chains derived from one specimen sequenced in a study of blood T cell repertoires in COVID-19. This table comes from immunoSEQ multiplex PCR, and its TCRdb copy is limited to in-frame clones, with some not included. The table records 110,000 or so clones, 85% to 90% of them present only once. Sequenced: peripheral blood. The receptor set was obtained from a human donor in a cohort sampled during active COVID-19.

CDR3 loop: CASSHESGVSSYNEQFF. The CDR3 DNA sequence: TGCGCCAGCAGCCATGAGTCAGGGGTAAGCTCCTACAATGAGCAGTTCTTC. This rearrangement joins TRBV4-1 to TRBJ2-1; D may be TRBD1 (6 bases). The germline gives CDR1 MGHRA, CDR2 YSYEKL. The ends were cut back, 3 bases at V and 0 bases at J, with 15 bases in the middle. The length of the CDR3 is 17 residues.

Here the CDR3 DNA reads TGTGCCAGCAGCTTAGATGGCCGACTAGCGGGGTCACACCGCGGGGAGCTGTTTTTT. Translated: CASSLDGRLAGSHRGELFF. The rearrangement links TRBV11-2 to TRBJ2-2, with 11 bases aligning to TRBD2. Unmatched junction bases numbered 13, after V lost 0 bases and J lost 7 bases. This CDR3 has 19 residues. From germline, CDR1 is SGHAT and CDR2 FQNNGV.

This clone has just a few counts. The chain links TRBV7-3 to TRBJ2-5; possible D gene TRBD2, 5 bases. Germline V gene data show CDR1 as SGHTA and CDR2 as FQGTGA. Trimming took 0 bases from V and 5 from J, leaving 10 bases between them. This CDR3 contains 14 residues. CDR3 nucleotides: TGTGCCAGCAGCTTAACGGCGGGTAGGGAGACCCAGTACTTC. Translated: CASSLTAGRETQYF.

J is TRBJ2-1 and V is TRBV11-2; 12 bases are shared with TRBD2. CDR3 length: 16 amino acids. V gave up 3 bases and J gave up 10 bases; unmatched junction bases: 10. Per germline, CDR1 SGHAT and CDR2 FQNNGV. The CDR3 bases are TGTGCCAGCAGCTTTCATACTAGCGGGGGGTCTGGGGAGCAGTTCTTC. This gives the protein CASSFHTSGGSGEQFF. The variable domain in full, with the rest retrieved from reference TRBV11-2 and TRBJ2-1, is EAGVAQSPRYKIIEKRQSVAFWCNPISGHATLYWYQQILGQGPKLLIQFQNNGVVDDSQLPKDRFSAERLKGVDSTLKIQPAKLEDSAVYLCASSFHTSGGSGEQFFGPGTRLTVL.

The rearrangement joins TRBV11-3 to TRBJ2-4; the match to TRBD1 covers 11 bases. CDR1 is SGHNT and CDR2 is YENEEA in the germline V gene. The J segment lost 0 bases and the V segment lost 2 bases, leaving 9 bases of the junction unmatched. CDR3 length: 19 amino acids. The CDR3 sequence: CASSLRGTGGSLAKNIQYF. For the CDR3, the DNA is TGTGCCAGCAGCTTACGTGGGACAGGGGGTTCCCTAGCCAAAAACATTCAGTACTTC.

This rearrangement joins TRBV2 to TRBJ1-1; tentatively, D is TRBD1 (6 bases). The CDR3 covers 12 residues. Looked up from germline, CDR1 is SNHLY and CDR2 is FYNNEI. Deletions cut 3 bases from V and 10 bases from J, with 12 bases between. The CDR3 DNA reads TGTGCCAGCAGTGATGCATTGGGGGCAGCTTTCTTT. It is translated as CASSDALGAAFF.

The CDR3 DNA reads TGTGCCAGCAGCGCCCGGGGGACGGGACCGGACGAGCAGTACTTC. It codes for CASSARGTGPDEQYF. The genes are TRBV13 and TRBJ2-7, with D maybe TRBD2 (6 bases). The CDR3 extends over 15 amino acids. Germline values: CDR1 PRHDT, CDR2 FYEKMQ (reference sequence). Trimming cost V 5 bases and J 5 bases, with 19 bases left between them.

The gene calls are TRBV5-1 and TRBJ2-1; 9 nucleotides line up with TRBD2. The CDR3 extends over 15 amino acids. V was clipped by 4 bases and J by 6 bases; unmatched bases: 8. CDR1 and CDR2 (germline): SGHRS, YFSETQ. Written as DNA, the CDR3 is TGCGCCAGCAGCCCGGGACTAGCTGAGGTCAATGAGCAGTTCTTC. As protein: CASSPGLAEVNEQFF.

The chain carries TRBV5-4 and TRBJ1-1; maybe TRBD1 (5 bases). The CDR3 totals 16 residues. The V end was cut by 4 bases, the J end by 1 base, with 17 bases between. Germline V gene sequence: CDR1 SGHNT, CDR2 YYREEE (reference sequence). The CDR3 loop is CASSRSGGRQNTEAFF. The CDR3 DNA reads TGTGCCAGCAGCCGCTCCGGGGGACGGCAGAACACTGAAGCTTTCTTT.

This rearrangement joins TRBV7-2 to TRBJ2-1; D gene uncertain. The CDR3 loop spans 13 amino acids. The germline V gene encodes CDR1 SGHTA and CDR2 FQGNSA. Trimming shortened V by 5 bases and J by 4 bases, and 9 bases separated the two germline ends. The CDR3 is CASSISVYNEQFF. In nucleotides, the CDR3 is TGTGCCAGCAGCATAAGCGTTTACAATGAGCAGTTCTTC.

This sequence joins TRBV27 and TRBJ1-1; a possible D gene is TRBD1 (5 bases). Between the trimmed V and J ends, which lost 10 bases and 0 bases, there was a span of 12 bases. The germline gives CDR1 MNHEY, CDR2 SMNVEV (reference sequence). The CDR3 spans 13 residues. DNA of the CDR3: TGTGCCACCCAGGGAGGTGTGAACACTGAAGCTTTCTTT. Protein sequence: CATQGGVNTEAFF.

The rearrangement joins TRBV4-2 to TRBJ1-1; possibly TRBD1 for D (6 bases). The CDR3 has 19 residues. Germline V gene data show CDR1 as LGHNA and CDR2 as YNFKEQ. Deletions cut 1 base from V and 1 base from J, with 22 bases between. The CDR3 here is CASSQGGQKGRQQNTEAFF. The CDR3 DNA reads TGTGCCAGCAGCCAAGGGGGACAAAAGGGGCGTCAGCAGAACACTGAAGCTTTCTTT.

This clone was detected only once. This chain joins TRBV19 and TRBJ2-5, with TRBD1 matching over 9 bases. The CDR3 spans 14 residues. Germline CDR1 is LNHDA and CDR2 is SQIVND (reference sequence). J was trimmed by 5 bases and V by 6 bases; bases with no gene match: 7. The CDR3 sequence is CASRATGGYETQYF. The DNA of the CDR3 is TGTGCCAGTAGGGCCACAGGGGGCTACGAGACCCAGTACTTC.

The CDR3 nucleotides read TGTGCCAGCAGCCTTCACACTAGCGGGAAATCCTACGAGCAGTACTTC. This gives the protein CASSLHTSGKSYEQYF. The V and J genes are TRBV7-2 and TRBJ2-7, with 10 bases fitting TRBD2. Germline loops: CDR1 SGHTA, CDR2 FQGNSA. Trimming removed 5 bases from V and 1 base from J; junction bases left unmatched: 8. The CDR3 consists of 16 residues. The full variable domain, rest sourced from reference TRBV7-2 and TRBJ2-7, is GAGVSQSPSNKVTEKGKDVELRCDPISGHTALYWYRQSLGQGLEFLIYFQGNSAPDKSGLPSDRFSAERTGGSVSTLTIQRTQQEDSAVYLCASSLHTSGKSYEQYFGPGTRLTVT.

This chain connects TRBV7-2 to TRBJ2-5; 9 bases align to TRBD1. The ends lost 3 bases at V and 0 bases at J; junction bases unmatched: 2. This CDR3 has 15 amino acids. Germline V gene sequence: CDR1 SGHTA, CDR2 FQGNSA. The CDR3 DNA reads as TGTGCCAGCAGCTTCGACAGGGGGAACCAAGAGACCCAGTACTTC. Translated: CASSFDRGNQETQYF. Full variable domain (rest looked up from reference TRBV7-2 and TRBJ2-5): GAGVSQSPSNKVTEKGKDVELRCDPISGHTALYWYRQSLGQGLEFLIYFQGNSAPDKSGLPSDRFSAERTGGSVSTLTIQRTQQEDSAVYLCASSFDRGNQETQYFGPGTRLLVL.

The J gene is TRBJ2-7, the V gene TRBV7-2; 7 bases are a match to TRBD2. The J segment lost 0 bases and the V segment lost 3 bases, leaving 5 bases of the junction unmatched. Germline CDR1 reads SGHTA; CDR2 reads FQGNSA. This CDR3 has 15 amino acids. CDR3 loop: CASSLEAGPSYEQYF. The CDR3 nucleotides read TGTGCCAGCAGCTTGGAAGCGGGGCCCTCCTACGAGCAGTACTTC.

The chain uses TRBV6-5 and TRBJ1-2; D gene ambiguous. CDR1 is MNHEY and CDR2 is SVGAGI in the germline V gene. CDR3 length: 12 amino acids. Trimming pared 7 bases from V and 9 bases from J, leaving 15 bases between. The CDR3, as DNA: TGTGCCAGCAAGTTCAGTCTTCGTAGCTACACCTTC. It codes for CASKFSLRSYTF.

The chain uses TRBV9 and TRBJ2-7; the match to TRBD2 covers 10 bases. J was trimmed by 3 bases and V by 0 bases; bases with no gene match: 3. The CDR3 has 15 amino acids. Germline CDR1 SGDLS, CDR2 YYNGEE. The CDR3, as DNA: TGTGCCAGCAGCGTAGGGCTAGCGGGGGTCTACGAGCAGTACTTC. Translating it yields CASSVGLAGVYEQYF.

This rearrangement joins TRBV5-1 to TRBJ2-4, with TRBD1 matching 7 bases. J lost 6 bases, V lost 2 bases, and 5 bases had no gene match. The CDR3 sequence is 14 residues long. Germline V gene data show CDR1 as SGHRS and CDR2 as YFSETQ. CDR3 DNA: TGCGCCAGCAGCTTAAGTACAGGGGTAAACATTCAGTACTTC. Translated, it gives CASSLSTGVNIQYF.

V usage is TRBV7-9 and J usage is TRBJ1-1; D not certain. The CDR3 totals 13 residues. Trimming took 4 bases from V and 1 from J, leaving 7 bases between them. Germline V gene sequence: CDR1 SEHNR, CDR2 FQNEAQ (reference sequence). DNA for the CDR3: TGTGCCAGCAGCTCAGGTTGGAACACTGAAGCTTTCTTT. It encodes CASSSGWNTEAFF. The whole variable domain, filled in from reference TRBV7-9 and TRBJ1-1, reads DTGVSQNPRHKITKRGQNVTFRCDPISEHNRLYWYRQTLGQGPEFLTYFQNEAQLEKSRLLSDRFSAERPKGSFSTLEIQRTEQGDSAMYLCASSSGWNTEAFFGQGTRLTVV.

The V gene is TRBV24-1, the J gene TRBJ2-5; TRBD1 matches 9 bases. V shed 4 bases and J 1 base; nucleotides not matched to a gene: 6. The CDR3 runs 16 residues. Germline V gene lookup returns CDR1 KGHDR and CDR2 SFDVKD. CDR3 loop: CATSDRDREFQETQYF. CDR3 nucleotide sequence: TGTGCCACCAGTGACAGGGACAGGGAGTTCCAAGAGACCCAGTACTTC.

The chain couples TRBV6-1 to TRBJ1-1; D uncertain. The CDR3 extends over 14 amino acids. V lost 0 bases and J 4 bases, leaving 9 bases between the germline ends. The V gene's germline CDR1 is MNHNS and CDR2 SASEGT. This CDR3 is CASSEAGGFTEAFF. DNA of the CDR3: TGTGCCAGCAGTGAAGCAGGAGGATTCACTGAAGCTTTCTTT.

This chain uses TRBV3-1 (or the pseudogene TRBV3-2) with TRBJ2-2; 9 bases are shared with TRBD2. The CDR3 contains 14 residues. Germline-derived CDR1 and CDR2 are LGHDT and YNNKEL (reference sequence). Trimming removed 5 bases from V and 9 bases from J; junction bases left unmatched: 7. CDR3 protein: CASSSGTSWWELFF. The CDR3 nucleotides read TGTGCCAGCAGCTCCGGGACTAGCTGGTGGGAGCTGTTTTTT.

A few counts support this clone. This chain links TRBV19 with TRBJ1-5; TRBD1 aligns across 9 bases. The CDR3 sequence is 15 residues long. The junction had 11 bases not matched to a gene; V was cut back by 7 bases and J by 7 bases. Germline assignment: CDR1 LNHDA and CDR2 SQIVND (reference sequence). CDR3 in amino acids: CASNTPGTGRQPQHF. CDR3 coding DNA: TGTGCCAGTAACACTCCGGGGACAGGGAGACAGCCCCAGCATTTT.

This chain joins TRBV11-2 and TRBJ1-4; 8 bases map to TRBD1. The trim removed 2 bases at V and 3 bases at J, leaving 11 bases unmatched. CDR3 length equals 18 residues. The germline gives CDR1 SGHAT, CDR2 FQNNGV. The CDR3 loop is CASSLRDPGGVSNEKLFF. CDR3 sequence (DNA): TGTGCCAGCAGCTTACGGGACCCAGGGGGCGTGTCTAATGAAAAACTGTTTTTT.

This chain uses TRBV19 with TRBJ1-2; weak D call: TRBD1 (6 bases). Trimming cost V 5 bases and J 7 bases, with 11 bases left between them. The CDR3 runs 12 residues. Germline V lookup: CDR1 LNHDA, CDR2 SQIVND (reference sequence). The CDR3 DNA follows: TGTGCCAGTAGTTCGACAGGCGGTGGCTACACCTTC. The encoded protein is CASSSTGGGYTF. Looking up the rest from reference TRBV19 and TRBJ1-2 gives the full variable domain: DGGITQSPKYLFRKEGQNVTLSCEQNLNHDAMYWYRQDPGQGLRLIYYSQIVNDFQKGDIAEGYSVSREKKESFPLTVTSAQKNPTAFYLCASSSTGGGYTFGSGTRLTVV.